Below, 11 T cell receptor beta chains from the same sample are listed, as sequenced in a study of Ad26.COV2.S vaccination and SARS-CoV-2 variants. Some clones are missing from TCRdb's copy, which holds only in-frame ones; the method was immunoSEQ multiplex PCR. The top ten clones hold around 6.4% of a sample with 300,000 to 350,000 clones, about 88% of them seen once. Treatment specified: roughly 20 received Ad26.COV2.S at low or high dose, single or two shots; about 5 received placebo; per-sample allocation not given. Sampling was done on day 63 after the first vaccine or placebo injection. The sequenced sample was peripheral blood, obtained in a trial of Ad26.COV2.S vaccine versus placebo. These receptors were obtained from a person between 18 and 65 years old who received the Ad26.COV2.S COVID-19 vaccine or a placebo.

The chain is built from TRBV7-9 and TRBJ1-4; possible D gene TRBD1, 5 bases. CDR3 length: 12 residues. Germline CDR1 is SEHNR and CDR2 is FQNEAQ (reference sequence). The ends were cut back, 5 bases at V and 9 bases at J, with 10 bases in the middle. CDR3 loop: CASSRDRQKLFF. CDR3 in DNA: TGTGCCAGCAGCCGGGACCGGCAAAAACTGTTTTTT.

This chain links TRBV28 with TRBJ2-5; TRBD1 is a possible D gene (6 bases). The CDR3 length is 15 residues. Trimming shortened V by 3 bases and J by 2 bases, and 13 bases separated the two germline ends. CDR1 is MDHEN, CDR2 SYDVKM, per germline. The CDR3 sequence is CASSFDGTSQETQYF. DNA of the CDR3: TGTGCCAGCAGTTTTGACGGGACATCGCAAGAGACCCAGTACTTC.

The V gene is TRBV27, the J gene TRBJ1-4; D is perhaps TRBD1 (5 bases). The CDR3 length is 15 residues. Germline V gene lookup returns CDR1 MNHEY and CDR2 SMNVEV (reference sequence). V was trimmed by 1 base and J by 3 bases, leaving 9 bases between them. This CDR3 reads CASSLLTGANEKLFF. The CDR3 DNA reads TGTGCCAGCAGTTTATTAACGGGGGCTAATGAAAAACTGTTTTTT.

The table lists this clone with a count of one. J is TRBJ1-5 and V is TRBV7-2, with 8 bases lining up with TRBD1. This CDR3 is built from 14 residues. Germline V gene lookup returns CDR1 SGHTA and CDR2 FQGNSA. V gave up 5 bases and J gave up 4 bases; unmatched junction bases: 4. The CDR3 DNA follows: TGTGCCAGCAGCCCCGGACAGGGAAATCAGCCCCAGCATTTT. This codes for CASSPGQGNQPQHF.

The chain carries TRBV6-5 and TRBJ2-1; D is perhaps TRBD2 (5 bases). V was cut by 11 bases and J by 5 bases, with 19 bases left in between. This CDR3 spans 14 amino acids. Per the germline V gene, CDR1 is MNHEY and CDR2 is SVGAGI. CDR3 coding DNA: TGTGCCCAACCCCTCGGGGTCCCGGACAATGAGCAGTTCTTC. Its translation is CAQPLGVPDNEQFF.

This chain uses TRBV5-4 with TRBJ1-2, with 12 positions matching TRBD1. CDR1 SGHNT and CDR2 YYREEE come from the germline V gene (reference sequence). J was trimmed by 1 base and V by 4 bases; bases with no gene match: 8. This CDR3 region has 17 residues. CDR3 nucleotides: TGTGCCAGCAGCCTTGGGACAGGGGGCAGAGTTAACTATGGCTACACCTTC. Translation gives CASSLGTGGRVNYGYTF.

V gene TRBV18 combines with J gene TRBJ2-1; TRBD1 aligns across 7 bases. Germline V gene sequence: CDR1 KGHSH, CDR2 LQKENI. The length of the CDR3 is 17 residues. The J segment lost 0 bases and the V segment lost 8 bases, leaving 13 bases of the junction unmatched. CDR3 nucleotide sequence: TGTGCCAGCACGGCTGACAGGGCCCTCCGCTCCTACAATGAGCAGTTCTTC. It specifies CASTADRALRSYNEQFF.

The chain is built from TRBV19 and TRBJ1-3; D not certain. CDR1 LNHDA and CDR2 SQIVND come from the germline V gene (reference sequence). This CDR3 region has 16 residues. V lost 0 bases and J 0 bases, leaving 9 bases between the germline ends. The CDR3 protein is CASSIDSVYSGNTIYF. The CDR3 region has the DNA TGTGCCAGTAGTATAGATTCGGTGTACTCTGGAAACACCATATATTTT.

This rearrangement joins TRBV5-1 to TRBJ1-2; TRBD1 aligns across 10 bases. Germline lookup yields CDR1 SGHRS and CDR2 YFSETQ. J was trimmed by 13 bases and V by 4 bases; bases with no gene match: 7. This CDR3 comprises 12 residues. The CDR3, as DNA: TGCGCCAGCAGCCCTGGGGACAGGGGAGGCACCTTC. The encoded protein is CASSPGDRGGTF.

J is TRBJ2-5 and V is TRBV18; 7 bases match TRBD2. Per the germline V gene, CDR1 is KGHSH and CDR2 is LQKENI. The trim removed 2 bases at V and 4 bases at J, leaving 16 bases unmatched. The CDR3 is 18 amino acids. The CDR3 sequence is CASSPTDTSAAGGETQYF. The CDR3 nucleotides are TGTGCCAGCTCACCAACCGACACTAGCGCGGCCGGGGGAGAGACCCAGTACTTC.

V gene TRBV7-9 combines with J gene TRBJ1-4, with unresolved D. The CDR3 is 13 amino acids. Germline lookup yields CDR1 SEHNR and CDR2 FQNEAQ (reference sequence). Trimming cost V 5 bases and J 0 bases, with 4 bases left between them. The CDR3 DNA reads TGTGCCAGCAGCCCCGCAACTAATGAAAAACTGTTTTTT. Amino acid sequence: CASSPATNEKLFF. The full variable domain, completed using reference TRBV7-9 and TRBJ1-4, is DTGVSQNPRHKITKRGQNVTFRCDPISEHNRLYWYRQTLGQGPEFLTYFQNEAQLEKSRLLSDRFSAERPKGSFSTLEIQRTEQGDSAMYLCASSPATNEKLFFGSGTQLSVL.